The clone carrying this T cell receptor (beta chain) was detected only a few times. Its target is unknown. This sample is part of a study of blood T cells in healthy people across ages. General study points: Correlation between TCR beta diversity and naive T cell percentage was strong. Among long-lived donors, naive CD4+ cells were more numerous and diversity higher than in aged donors. Older age coincided with a roughly linear decline in TCR beta diversity per million T cells.

With a J-beta primer mix and a sample-barcoded 5' primer, a second PCR ran 7 to 11 cycles. TCRdb processed the 5' RACE reads anew with MiXCR; each CDR3 protein has one entry. The sample includes 1.5 million to 1.8 million distinct CDR3 sequences, 42% seen only once; the top ten take about 4.1%. There are 14 residues in the CDR3. Germline loops: CDR1 DFQATT, CDR2 SNEGSKA (reference sequence). V was cut by 7 bases and J by 7 bases, with 22 bases left in between. The specimen sequenced was blood. The source is a young woman in good health. V usage is TRBV20-1 and J usage is TRBJ1-2; tentative D call: TRBD1 (6 bases). CDR3 sequence: CSGAQGSPFGGYTF. In nucleotides, the CDR3 is TGCAGTGGGGCACAGGGTTCGCCTTTTGGTGGCTACACCTTC.